Listed below are T cell receptor beta chains from one sample, sequenced in a study of shared clonotypes between healthy human individuals. Clones were read by immunoSEQ multiplex PCR, and TCRdb kept only the in-frame ones, dropping some. This sample has about 1 million clones; 60% to 80% occur once, and the top ten carry roughly 1.5%. The sample was memory CD4+ T cells sorted from blood. The receptor set was obtained from a man between 18 and 35 years old in good health. CDR3s include the opening cysteine and the closing phenylalanine or tryptophan. Fields, in order: D gene, J gene, clone size, V gene, CDR3 DNA, CDR3 protein. A D gene is named only where the DNA matches it firmly. Some rows mark clone size as missing; the rest say once, few, many or name a class of expanded clone.

D: -; J: TRBJ2-7; size: -; V: TRBV29-1; DNA: TGCAGCGTTGAAGTCAGACCGACCTACGAGCAGTACTTC; CDR3: CSVEVRPTYEQYF
D: -; J: TRBJ1-3; size: -; V: TRBV18; DNA: TGTGCCAGCTCACCCGGGAATTCCGGAAACACCATATATTTT; CDR3: CASSPGNSGNTIYF
D: -; J: TRBJ2-4; size: -; V: TRBV30; DNA: TGTGCCTGGCGTGAAGCCAAAAACATTCAGTACTTC; CDR3: CAWREAKNIQYF
D: -; J: TRBJ2-7; size: -; V: TRBV6-6; DNA: TGTGCCACCCGCCGAGACGAGCAGTACTTC; CDR3: CATRRDEQYF
D: -; J: TRBJ2-5; size: once; V: TRBV7-2; DNA: TGTGCCAGCAGCTTAGGGGTAATGATCCAAGAGACCCAGTACTTC; CDR3: CASSLGVMIQETQYF
D: TRBD1; J: TRBJ1-5; size: -; V: TRBV18; DNA: TGTGCCAGCTCACCCGGACAGGGGACAGCCCAGCATTTT; CDR3: CASSPGQGTAQHF
D: -; J: TRBJ2-7; size: -; V: TRBV6-4; DNA: TGTGCCAGCAGTGCCTATGGACTAGGACAGTACGAGCAGTACTTC; CDR3: CASSAYGLGQYEQYF
D: -; J: TRBJ1-1; size: -; V: TRBV5-1; DNA: TGCGCCAGCAGCTTTGTACAGGGGAACACTGAAGCTTTCTTT; CDR3: CASSFVQGNTEAFF
D: TRBD1; J: TRBJ1-2; size: -; V: TRBV5-1; DNA: TGCGCCAGCAGAGCCACAGGGGGCCGAGGCTACACCTTC; CDR3: CASRATGGRGYTF
D: -; J: TRBJ2-7; size: few; V: TRBV30; DNA: TGTGCCTGGACCCGGGACCACTACGAGCAGTACTTC; CDR3: CAWTRDHYEQYF
D: TRBD1; J: TRBJ2-4; size: -; V: TRBV5-1; DNA: TGCGCCAGCAGCTCGGGGACAGCGAAAAACATTCAGTACTTC; CDR3: CASSSGTAKNIQYF
D: -; J: TRBJ1-5; size: -; V: TRBV18; DNA: TGTGCCAGCTCACGCGCTACGAATCAGCCCCAGCATTTT; CDR3: CASSRATNQPQHF
D: -; J: TRBJ2-4; size: -; V: TRBV6-5; DNA: TGTGCCAGCAGTTATGGGGTAGCCAAAAACATTCAGTACTTC; CDR3: CASSYGVAKNIQYF
D: TRBD2; J: TRBJ2-1; size: -; V: TRBV5-4; DNA: TGTGCCAGCAGCTTGGGTCGTGGGGACTATACCTACAATGAGCAGTTCTTC; CDR3: CASSLGRGDYTYNEQFF
D: -; J: TRBJ1-1; size: -; V: TRBV7-2; DNA: TGTGCCAGCAGCTTAGCGCTCGGGAGCACTGAAGCTTTCTTT; CDR3: CASSLALGSTEAFF
D: -; J: TRBJ2-3; size: -; V: TRBV10-2; DNA: TGCGCCAGCAGTGAGTTTCAGCGGACCACAGATACGCAGTATTTT; CDR3: CASSEFQRTTDTQYF
D: -; J: TRBJ2-7; size: -; V: TRBV6-5; DNA: TGTGCCAGCAGGAAGATTGACAAGCGTGGCGAGCAGTACTTC; CDR3: CASRKIDKRGEQYF
D: TRBD2; J: TRBJ2-2; size: -; V: TRBV7-9; DNA: TGTGCCAGCAGCTTGCCCCTGGGACTAGCGGGAGGTGCCACCGGGGAGCTGTTTTTT; CDR3: CASSLPLGLAGGATGELFF
D: TRBD2; J: TRBJ2-7; size: -; V: TRBV7-9; DNA: TGTGCCAGCAGCTTAGGAACTAGCGGGGGGAACGAGCAGTACTTC; CDR3: CASSLGTSGGNEQYF
D: TRBD1; J: TRBJ1-1; size: -; V: TRBV13; DNA: TGTGCCAGCAGCTACAGGGGTATGAACACTGAAGCTTTCTTT; CDR3: CASSYRGMNTEAFF
D: -; J: TRBJ2-6; size: -; V: TRBV30; DNA: TGTGCCTGGAGTTTCGCGACAGGTACGCCTGGGGCCAACGTCCTGACTTTC; CDR3: CAWSFATGTPGANVLTF
D: -; J: TRBJ1-5; size: -; V: TRBV27; DNA: TGTGCCAAGAAGGCCCCTTATAGCAATCAGCCCCAGCATTTT; CDR3: CAKKAPYSNQPQHF
D: -; J: TRBJ2-5; size: few; V: TRBV7-8; DNA: TGTGCCAGCAGCTTAGGAGATAAGACCCAGTACTTC; CDR3: CASSLGDKTQYF
D: TRBD1; J: TRBJ1-2; size: few; V: TRBV9; DNA: TGTGCCAGCAGCGTCACAGGGGCCTATGGCTACACCTTC; CDR3: CASSVTGAYGYTF
D: -; J: TRBJ1-6; size: -; V: TRBV27; DNA: TGTGCCAGCAGTTTCGGACAGTATTCACCCCTCCACTTT; CDR3: CASSFGQYSPLHF
D: -; J: TRBJ2-7; size: -; V: TRBV29-1; DNA: TGCAGCGTTATATCGGGAAACTACGAGCAGTACTTC; CDR3: CSVISGNYEQYF
D: TRBD2; J: TRBJ2-1; size: once; V: TRBV7-9; DNA: TGTGCCAGCAGCTCCTGGGGTAGCGGGGGTCACAATGAGCAGTTCTTC; CDR3: CASSSWGSGGHNEQFF
D: TRBD2; J: TRBJ2-3; size: -; V: TRBV4-1; DNA: TGCGCCAGCAGCCAAGGGTTACTAGCGGGAGAAACAGATACGCAGTATTTT; CDR3: CASSQGLLAGETDTQYF
D: TRBD1; J: TRBJ1-4; size: -; V: TRBV5-5; DNA: TGTGCCAGCAGCTACACCGGGACAGCTGGTGAAAAACTGTTTTTT; CDR3: CASSYTGTAGEKLFF
D: -; J: TRBJ1-4; size: -; V: TRBV5-1; DNA: TGCGCCAGCAGCCTGGGGCGGGCCGAAAAACTGTTTTTT; CDR3: CASSLGRAEKLFF
D: TRBD1; J: TRBJ2-3; size: -; V: TRBV9; DNA: TGTGCCAGCAGCGATAGGACAGGGGCGCAGTATTTT; CDR3: CASSDRTGAQYF
D: TRBD2; J: TRBJ2-7; size: -; V: TRBV6-6; DNA: TGTGCCAGCAGGACCGGGACTATCCTCTACGAGCAGTACTTC; CDR3: CASRTGTILYEQYF
D: TRBD1; J: TRBJ1-2; size: -; V: TRBV6-5; DNA: TGTGCCAGCAGTTTGGGGACAGGGGCCCTCAACGGCTACACCTTC; CDR3: CASSLGTGALNGYTF
D: TRBD1; J: TRBJ2-7; size: once; V: TRBV5-1; DNA: TGCGCCAGCAGCTTACCGGGACAGGCGAGCGAGCAGTACTTC; CDR3: CASSLPGQASEQYF
D: -; J: TRBJ2-5; size: -; V: TRBV18; DNA: TGTGCCAGCTCACCACCGTCTCTCCAGGGGGAGACCCAGTACTTC; CDR3: CASSPPSLQGETQYF
D: TRBD1; J: TRBJ2-7; size: -; V: TRBV6-6; DNA: TGTGCCAGCAGTTCTACCGGACAGGGGGCTGGCGAGCAGTACTTC; CDR3: CASSSTGQGAGEQYF
D: TRBD2; J: TRBJ2-1; size: few; V: TRBV18; DNA: TGTGCCAGCTCACCAGACCTAGCGGGACGGTTCTTC; CDR3: CASSPDLAGRFF
D: -; J: TRBJ1-3; size: -; V: TRBV4-3; DNA: TGCGCCAGCAGCCAAGACGCCGGGTTTGGAAACACCATATATTTT; CDR3: CASSQDAGFGNTIYF
D: -; J: TRBJ2-5; size: -; V: TRBV5-1; DNA: TGCGCCAGCAGCTTATTGGGGGCGGTGAAAGAGACCCAGTACTTC; CDR3: CASSLLGAVKETQYF
D: TRBD1; J: TRBJ2-4; size: few; V: TRBV7-9; DNA: TGTGCCAGCAGCTACGGGACAGTAGGAAACATTCAGTACTTC; CDR3: CASSYGTVGNIQYF
D: -; J: TRBJ2-5; size: -; V: TRBV5-1; DNA: TGCGCCAGCAGCTTGATGGGGGAAGAGACCCAGTACTTC; CDR3: CASSLMGEETQYF
D: -; J: TRBJ1-3; size: -; V: TRBV5-1; DNA: TGCGCCAGCAGCTATTTCCCCGGGGGAGGAAGCTCTGGAAACACCATATATTTT; CDR3: CASSYFPGGGSSGNTIYF